Sequencing of this T cell receptor beta chain was carried out in a study of CD8 T cells in Susac syndrome. General study results and limits: In its TCR sequencing and HLA analysis, the study acknowledged that the number of individuals was relatively small.

Sequencing targeted TCR beta in blood CD8+ and CD4+ T cells. The individuals used as controls were healthy donors who had been matched for both age and sex. Points on this clonotype: Its matching antigen is unknown.

V lost 1 base to trimming and J lost 4 bases; unmatched junction nucleotides: 9. CDR3 length: 16 residues. Germline values: CDR1 SGHNT, CDR2 YYREEE (reference sequence). The RNA, about 0.5 to 1 ug, was put through reverse transcription using random hexamers. Amplification of TCR beta CDR3 used immunoSEQ multiplex PCR across 54 Vbeta and 13 Jbeta. Each CDR3 protein gets one entry after TCRdb re-called the immunoSEQ multiplex PCR reads with MiXCR. The sample has 50,000 or so distinct CDR3 sequences; 80% to 95% are singletons. The chain has TRBV5-4 and TRBJ2-5; 8 bases fit TRBD2. This TCR was sampled from a human donor in good health. The sequenced sample was CD8+ T cells from PBMCs. The CDR3 sequence: CASSLRPTSESETQYF. CDR3 DNA sequence: TGTGCCAGCAGCTTGCGGCCGACTAGCGAGTCAGAGACCCAGTACTTC.